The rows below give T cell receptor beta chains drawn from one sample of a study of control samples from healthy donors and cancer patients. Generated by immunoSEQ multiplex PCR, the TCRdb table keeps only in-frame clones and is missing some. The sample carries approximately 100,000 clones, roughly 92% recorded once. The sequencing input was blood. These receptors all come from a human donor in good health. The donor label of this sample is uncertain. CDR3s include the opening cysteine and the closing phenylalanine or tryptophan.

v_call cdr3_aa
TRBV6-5 CASSYGGQGYYGYTF
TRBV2 CASLRQMNTEAFF
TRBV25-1 CASSDTERGAATDEQFF
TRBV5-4 CASSRLGTRGFTDTQYF
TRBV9 CASSVPSTDTQYF
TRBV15 CATSRTVDYGYTF
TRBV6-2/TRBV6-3 CASSYGIGANEQFF
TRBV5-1 CASRSTGTRMSSQYF
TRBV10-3 CAISELRTDTEAFF
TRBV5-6 CASSRDRNYGYTF
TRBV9 CASSASTGGYEQYF
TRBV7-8 CASSRGTSGGAGEQFF
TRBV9 CASSPRQGNAEAFF
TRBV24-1 CATSDPGAPNTDTQYF
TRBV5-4 CASSPPGLRTDTQYF
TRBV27 CATPGQGFSSPLHF
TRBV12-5 CASGLSFNTEAFF
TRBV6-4 CASSVQGQGELFF
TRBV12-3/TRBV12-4 CASSFRHTGELFF
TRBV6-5 CASSYSTGRAFF
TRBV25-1 CASSEDWGNTIYF
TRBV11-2 CASSPPQGNYEQYF
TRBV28 CASSSQDQKRFF
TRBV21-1 CASSKGAGGGCQETQYF
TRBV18 CASSPITGSSGNTIYF
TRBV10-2 CASRGGGGTGELFF
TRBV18 CASSPLQGFDTEAFF
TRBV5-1 CASSLGANTEAFF
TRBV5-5 CASSLAGRNTEAFF
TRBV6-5 CASSYSLGAYNEQFF
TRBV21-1 CASSNPRDCYEQYF
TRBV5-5 CASSLWAGVSDEAFF
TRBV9 CASSKAGTEYNEQFF
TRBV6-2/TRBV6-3 CASSYSPGQGTFDYTF
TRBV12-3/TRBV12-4 CASSNRRGEAFF
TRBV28 CASSSLLDRAGVDEQFF
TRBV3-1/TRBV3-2 CASSQSVIYGYTF
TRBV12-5 CASGSWGAGTITYEQYF
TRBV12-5 CASGLGAGPLGGYTF
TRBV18 CASSPNQGENQPQHF
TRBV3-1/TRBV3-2 CASSQTLFTSGVSGTQYF